Shown below are 23 T cell receptor beta chains from a single sample sequenced in a study of spatial heterogeneity in lung cancer (dated by TCRdb to the late 2010s). Paper-wide results and their limitations: The number of expanded intratumoral alpha and beta TCRs correlated with the tumor nonsynonymous mutation count.

Their antigens are not known. Preparation of the library involved 5' RACE. The run used a NextSeq 500. The raw public reads went through TCRdb reprocessing: fastp at Q25, MiXCR clone calling, in-frame beta chains kept. Rows are unified per CDR3 protein, each entry keeping the most common DNA and genes. For this sample the table gives about 13,000 distinct CDR3 sequences, of which roughly 3.3% were detected only once. Of the sample, 15% to 20% is held by the ten largest clones. Taken with the paper, the label for time point translates to: sample taken at primary tumor resection. The source was lung tumor tissue, collected at surgery. The receptor set was obtained from a male donor with early-stage non-small cell lung cancer.

This clonotype was seen many times. The chain combines TRBV3-1 with TRBJ2-2; TRBD1 agrees at 7 bases. CDR1 is LGHDT and CDR2 is YNNKEL in the germline V gene (reference sequence). The CDR3 totals 16 residues. V lost 3 bases and J lost 2; bases outside the gene matches: 6. CDR3 in amino acids: CASSHVDRFNTGELFF. The CDR3 DNA sequence: TGTGCCAGCAGCCATGTGGACAGGTTCAACACCGGGGAGCTGTTTTTT.

This clonotype has a count of ten or more. The V call is TRBV6-5, the J call TRBJ1-4; 10 bases fit TRBD1. Germline V gives CDR1 MNHEY, CDR2 SVGAGI. The CDR3 is 18 residues long. V trimming: 7 bases; J trimming: 8 bases; junction bases outside the gene matches: 19. CDR3 coding DNA: TGTGCCAGCACTCCCGAATGGGACAGGGGCTCCATAGGCGAAAAACTGTTTTTT. Encoded protein: CASTPEWDRGSIGEKLFF.

This clonotype was counted at least ten times. The rearrangement links TRBV6-2 or TRBV6-3 to TRBJ2-5; 9 bases line up with TRBD1. Germline CDR1 and CDR2: MNHEY and SVGEGT. V dropped 3 bases and J dropped 3; count of bases not matched to a gene: 11. CDR3 length: 17 residues. The CDR3, as DNA: TGTGCCAGCAGTTATTATCAGGGGACAGGGACTGAAGAGACCCAGTACTTC. Translating gives CASSYYQGTGTEETQYF.

This clonotype was seen repeatedly, ten times or more. V usage is TRBV4-1 and J usage is TRBJ2-6; D not resolved. Germline CDR1 is MGHRA and CDR2 is YSYEKL. The ends were cut back, 0 bases at V and 0 bases at J, with 6 bases in the middle. The CDR3 sequence is 16 residues long. The CDR3 nucleotides read TGCGCCAGCAGCCAAGATCGAAGCTCTGGGGCCAACGTCCTGACTTTC. Residues: CASSQDRSSGANVLTF.

This clonotype was detected many times. With a much larger clone just one base away, this may be a read error. J is TRBJ1-2 and V is TRBV14; no clear D. The CDR3 totals 15 residues. Germline-derived CDR1 and CDR2 are SGHDN and FVKESK. DNA of the CDR3: TGTGCCAGCAGCCAATCCCACAGTGGCGGCTATGGCGACACCTTC. It encodes CASSQSHSGGYGDTF.

This clonotype was seen ten or more times. J is TRBJ2-5 and V is TRBV7-8; 12 bases are a match to TRBD2. V lost 0 bases, J lost 4 bases, and 9 bases stayed unmatched. The germline V gene encodes CDR1 SGHVS and CDR2 FQNEAQ. The CDR3 is made up of 18 amino acids. DNA of the CDR3: TGTGCCAGCAGCTTAGCGCGGACTAGCGGGGTTAGATTAGAGACCCAGTACTTC. Protein product: CASSLARTSGVRLETQYF.

The table lists this clonotype with many counts. V usage is TRBV14 and J usage is TRBJ2-5; D remains ambiguous. There are 15 residues in the CDR3. In germline, CDR1 is SGHDN, CDR2 FVKESK. Trimming shortened V by 0 bases and J by 4 bases, and 12 bases separated the two germline ends. Written as DNA, the CDR3 is TGTGCCAGCAGCCAAGAGCTTAGCCCTCTAGAGACCCAGTACTTC. This codes for CASSQELSPLETQYF.

This clonotype was counted many times. This rearrangement joins TRBV5-6 to TRBJ1-5; maybe TRBD1 (5 bases). Per the germline V gene, CDR1 is SGHDT and CDR2 is YYEEEE. With 0 bases removed from V and 3 bases from J, the gap between germline ends came to 7 bases. The CDR3 is 14 amino acids. CDR3: CASSLGGHNQPQHF. The CDR3 region has the DNA TGTGCCAGCAGCTTGGGGGGCCACAATCAGCCCCAGCATTTT.

This clonotype was detected many times. The gene calls are TRBV6-5 and TRBJ1-2; 8 nucleotides line up with TRBD1. Trimming removed 4 bases from V and 7 bases from J; junction bases left unmatched: 8. Per germline, CDR1 MNHEY and CDR2 SVGAGI. CDR3 length: 14 amino acids. The CDR3 DNA sequence: TGTGCCAGCAGTTCCGGGACAGGAGGCTTTGGCTACACCTTC. Amino acid sequence: CASSSGTGGFGYTF.

This clonotype appeared many times. V is TRBV7-9 and J is TRBJ2-5; 7 positions agree with TRBD1. Germline V lookup: CDR1 SEHNR, CDR2 FQNEAQ (reference sequence). The CDR3 is 15 residues long. The J segment lost 5 bases and the V segment lost 0 bases, leaving 6 bases of the junction unmatched. CDR3 DNA: TGTGCCAGCAGCTTAGCGACAGGGTCGGGGGAGACCCAGTACTTC. It specifies CASSLATGSGETQYF.

This clonotype showed up many times. The genes are TRBV5-1 and TRBJ2-3, with D possibly matching TRBD1 (6 bases). Germline assignment: CDR1 SGHRS and CDR2 YFSETQ. The CDR3 covers 16 residues. The V end lost 1 base, the J end lost 1 base, and 13 bases lay between the germline ends. The CDR3 nucleotides read TGCGCCAGCAGCTTGCGGGACATTACGGGCACAGATACGCAGTATTTT. Protein product: CASSLRDITGTDTQYF.

This clonotype has at least ten counts. The genes are TRBV7-2 and TRBJ2-2; D is unclear. V shed 4 bases and J shed 12 bases, with 12 bases lying between them. CDR3 length: 12 residues. CDR1 and CDR2 (germline): SGHTA, FQGNSA. CDR3 nucleotides: TGTGCCAGCAGCTCCCCAAAGGGAAAGCTGTTTTTT. This gives the protein CASSSPKGKLFF.

This clonotype was seen repeatedly, ten times or more. The V and J genes are TRBV19 and TRBJ2-4; TRBD1 matches at 8 bases. With V trimmed by 10 bases and J by 4 bases, 3 bases remained unmatched. The CDR3 totals 12 residues. Germline loops: CDR1 LNHDA, CDR2 SQIVND (reference sequence). CDR3 sequence reads: CATGQGKNIQYF. The CDR3, as DNA: TGTGCCACAGGACAGGGTAAAAACATTCAGTACTTC. Based on the CDR3 plus reference TRBV19 and TRBJ2-4, the full variable domain is DGGITQSPKYLFRKEGQNVTLSCEQNLNHDAMYWYRQDPGQGLRLIYYSQIVNDFQKGDIAEGYSVSREKKESFPLTVTSAQKNPTAFYLCATGQGKNIQYFGAGTRLSVL.

This clonotype appeared many times. This chain connects TRBV7-6 to TRBJ2-3; tentative D call: TRBD2 (6 bases). CDR1 and CDR2 from the germline V gene are SGHVS and FNYEAQ. Between the trimmed V and J ends, which lost 5 bases and 3 bases, there was a span of 18 bases. The CDR3 is 16 amino acids. The CDR3 bases are TGTGCCAGCAGCCAGACTAGTAATCGGGTGACAGATACGCAGTATTTT. Translating gives CASSQTSNRVTDTQYF.

This clonotype was found many times. The chain has TRBV2 and TRBJ2-1; perhaps TRBD2 as D (7 bases). Germline CDR1 is SNHLY and CDR2 is FYNNEI. This CDR3 comprises 13 residues. With 8 bases removed from V and 2 bases from J, the gap between germline ends came to 10 bases. The CDR3 nucleotides are TGTGCCAGCGCGGGGGCCCCCTACAATGAGCAGTTCTTC. This gives the protein CASAGAPYNEQFF.

This clonotype was seen ten or more times. The chain carries TRBV5-6 and TRBJ1-2; D may be TRBD1 (6 bases). CDR3 length: 15 residues. Germline-derived CDR1 and CDR2 are SGHDT and YYEEEE. Between the trimmed V and J ends, which lost 2 bases and 3 bases, there was a span of 14 bases. The CDR3 DNA reads as TGTGCCAGCAGCTTTGTCGCGACAGGCCACTATGGCTACACCTTC. Amino acid sequence: CASSFVATGHYGYTF. Full variable domain (rest looked up from reference TRBV5-6 and TRBJ1-2): DAGVTQSPTHLIKTRGQQVTLRCSPKSGHDTVSWYQQALGQGPQFIFQYYEEEERQRGNFPDRFSGHQFPNYSSELNVNALLLGDSALYLCASSFVATGHYGYTFGSGTRLTVV.

This clonotype was counted ten times or more. The genes are TRBV30 and TRBJ1-4; perhaps TRBD1 as D (5 bases). This CDR3 has 13 residues. Trimming left V 3 bases short and J 5 bases short, with 10 bases between. Germline CDR1 is GTSNPN and CDR2 is SVGIG (reference sequence). CDR3 nucleotides: TGTGCCTGGAGCTCCGGGGGGAATGAAAAACTGTTTTTT. Its translation: CAWSSGGNEKLFF.

This clonotype was observed at least ten times. The V call is TRBV5-8, the J call TRBJ2-7, with TRBD1 matching over 8 bases. The CDR3 extends over 15 amino acids. V dropped 1 base and J dropped 2; count of bases not matched to a gene: 5. Germline CDR1 SGHTS, CDR2 YDEGEE. This CDR3 reads CASSLTGGEAYEQYF. The CDR3 DNA sequence: TGTGCCAGCAGCTTGACAGGGGGAGAGGCCTACGAGCAGTACTTC.

There are many counts of this clonotype. The J gene is TRBJ1-5, the V gene TRBV20-1; no clear D gene. Germline V gives CDR1 DFQATT, CDR2 SNEGSKA (reference sequence). Trimming left V 0 bases short and J 5 bases short, with 11 bases between. The CDR3 length is 14 residues. The DNA of the CDR3 is TGCAGTGCTAGAGATAAGTTGAGGGATCAGCCCCAGCATTTT. Protein sequence: CSARDKLRDQPQHF.

There are many counts of this clonotype. A much larger clone sits a single nucleotide away, making a read error possible. The chain employs TRBV12-3 or TRBV12-4 and TRBJ1-5, with TRBD1 matching 8 bases. The CDR3 contains 14 residues. The CDR3 loop is CASSADRDAQPQNF. DNA for the CDR3: TGTGCCAGCAGTGCGGACAGGGACGCTCAGCCCCAGAATTTT.

The chain has TRBV28 and TRBJ2-2; 8 positions match TRBD2. This CDR3 comprises 15 residues. Germline trimming cut 1 base from V and 6 bases from J; bases unmatched to any gene: 4. The germline gives CDR1 MDHEN, CDR2 SYDVKM. CDR3 sequence (DNA): TGTGCCAGCAGTTTATCCGGGGGGGGATCCGGGGAGCTGTTTTTT. Its translation is CASSLSGGGSGELFF.

This clonotype was seen ten or more times. CDR3 protein: CASSADRANSPLHF. Written as DNA, the CDR3 is TGTGCCAGCAGTGCTGACAGGGCCAATTCACCCCTCCACTTT. This chain uses TRBV6-4 with TRBJ1-6; 7 positions agree with TRBD1. The CDR3 consists of 14 residues. CDR1 is MRHNA and CDR2 is SNTAGT in the germline V gene. Unmatched junction bases numbered 4, after V lost 4 bases and J lost 7 bases.

This clonotype was seen a few times. This chain connects TRBV3-1 to TRBJ2-7; maybe TRBD1 (6 bases). This CDR3 spans 16 amino acids. The V gene's germline CDR1 is LGHDT and CDR2 YNNKEL (reference sequence). The V end lost 1 base, the J end lost 1 base, and 14 bases lay between the germline ends. DNA of the CDR3: TGTGCCAGCAGCCAAGGTAGACAGGTATATTCCTACGAGCAGTACTTC. Its protein is CASSQGRQVYSYEQYF.